The sequence of this TCR beta chain was determined in a study of T-cell memory formation after mild COVID-19. Study-wide points: While clones contracting from day 15 to 85 were balanced between CD4 and CD8, later expanders leaned CD4+.

Constant-segment-primed 5'RACE gave TCR alpha and TCR beta cDNA libraries with sample barcodes and UMIs. TCRdb re-called the 5' RACE reads through MiXCR, storing one row per CDR3 protein. The sample has approximately 440,000 distinct CDR3 sequences; 15% to 25% are singletons. CDR3 length equals 16 residues. The ends were cut back, 5 bases at V and 0 bases at J, with 12 bases in the middle. The germline gives CDR1 KGHDR, CDR2 SFDVKD. In its sample, this clonotype was seen a few times. Its antigen is not identified. Sequenced: PBMCs or a T cell subset sorted from them (not recorded which). This receptor was identified in an adult woman who had mild COVID-19 (a few samples of this study predate the infection). Cell type and time point are not known. The chain uses TRBV24-1 and TRBJ2-2; D call uncertain. The DNA of the CDR3 is TGTGCCACCAGTGGGTACTCGCCCACGAACACCGGGGAGCTGTTTTTT. It translates to CATSGYSPTNTGELFF.